These T cell receptor beta chains were read from a single sample in a study of blood T cell repertoires in COVID-19. Generated by immunoSEQ multiplex PCR, the TCRdb table keeps only in-frame clones and is missing some. The repertoire holds about 210,000 clones, with 80% to 90% as singletons. The sequenced sample consisted of peripheral blood. The receptor source for this set is a woman aged 45 to 65 with active or convalescent COVID-19. The CDR3 runs from the conserved cysteine through the conserved F or W. The D gene is left open where the match is weak. Some rows have no size entry. The others give once, few or many, or a class for an expanded clone.

j_call clone_size v_call d_call cdr3_nt cdr3_aa
TRBJ2-3 NA TRBV5-1 TRBD2 TGCGCCAGCAGCTTGGATCCAGCGGGAGGGGCAGATACGCAGTATTTT CASSLDPAGGADTQYF
TRBJ2-1 NA TRBV15 TRBD1 TGTGCCACCAGCAGTCAATCGACAGGGTGGAATGAGCAGTTCTTC CATSSQSTGWNEQFF
TRBJ2-7 few TRBV15 NA TGTGCCACCAGCAGATCCGGACCAGGGGACGAGCAGTACTTC CATSRSGPGDEQYF
TRBJ1-6 once TRBV2 NA TGTGCCAGCAGTGCCTTCACGGTGCCCCTCCACTTT CASSAFTVPLHF
TRBJ2-7 NA TRBV28 NA TGTGCCAGCAGTTTATGGGGTGGAGGTAGTTACGAGCAGTACTTC CASSLWGGGSYEQYF
TRBJ2-1 NA TRBV5-1 TRBD2 TGCGCCAGCAGCTGGGCCGGGACTAGCGGGTACAATGAGCAGTTCTTC CASSWAGTSGYNEQFF
TRBJ2-5 NA TRBV7-9 TRBD2 TGTGCCAGCAGCTTGAGGTCTAGCGGGATACAAGAGACCCAGTACTTC CASSLRSSGIQETQYF
TRBJ2-5 NA TRBV10-3 TRBD1 TGTGCCAGCGGACAGGGGCAAGAGACCCAGTACTTC CASGQGQETQYF
TRBJ1-6 NA TRBV9 NA TGTGCCAGCAGCGACACCACTGGGGGGGCGCGTTCACCCCTCCACTTT CASSDTTGGARSPLHF
TRBJ2-7 NA TRBV29-1 TRBD1 TGCAGCGTTGTAGGGACAGGGGTCGGCGAGCAGTACTTC CSVVGTGVGEQYF
TRBJ1-5 once TRBV28 NA TGTGCCAGCACCCCGCGGGGTCTGGGCAATCAGCCCCAGCATTTT CASTPRGLGNQPQHF
TRBJ2-2 NA TRBV2 TRBD2 TGTGCCAGCAGGAGTCTAGCGGGATCCACCGGGGAGCTGTTTTTT CASRSLAGSTGELFF
TRBJ1-1 few TRBV5-1 NA TGCGCCAGCAGCTTGGGTCCAGGCATGAACACTGAAGCTTTCTTT CASSLGPGMNTEAFF
TRBJ2-1 NA TRBV24-1 TRBD1 TGTGCCACCAGTGGTGACAGGGGCGATGAGCAGTTCTTC CATSGDRGDEQFF
TRBJ2-5 NA TRBV4-2 NA TGTGCCAGCAGCCAAGATCGGGGAGAGACCCAGTACTTC CASSQDRGETQYF